The rows below give T cell receptor beta chains drawn from one sample of a study of regulatory T cells. Here immunoSEQ multiplex PCR was the method, and the copy in TCRdb shows in-frame clones only, minus some. The sample holds approximately 31,000 clones, over 90% seen once. The material sequenced was conventional CD4+ T cells sorted from blood. These receptor sequences come from a child between 2 and 9 years old with CD3G deficiency. CDR3s include the opening cysteine and the closing phenylalanine or tryptophan. Each record gives: V gene, clone size, D gene, J gene, CDR3 DNA, CDR3 protein. D genes are given only for firm matches. Clone size is not always given. Where it is, it says once, few, many or a class for expanded clones.

v_call: TRBV5-1
clone_size: once
d_call: -
j_call: TRBJ2-1
cdr3_nt: TGCGCCAGCAGCTTGGAGGGCCCCTACAATGAGCAGTTCTTC
cdr3_aa: CASSLEGPYNEQFF

v_call: TRBV5-1
clone_size: -
d_call: -
j_call: TRBJ2-1
cdr3_nt: TGCGCCAGCAGCCAACAGAGTGCTCCTGGCAATGAGCAGTTCTTC
cdr3_aa: CASSQQSAPGNEQFF

v_call: TRBV7-8
clone_size: -
d_call: TRBD2
j_call: TRBJ2-3
cdr3_nt: TGTGCCAGCAGCTTATCCCGACTAGCGGGTTATACGCAGTATTTT
cdr3_aa: CASSLSRLAGYTQYF

v_call: TRBV28
clone_size: -
d_call: -
j_call: TRBJ1-1
cdr3_nt: TGTGCCAGCAGTAAAGTGGGCCGTAGTGAAGCTTTCTTT
cdr3_aa: CASSKVGRSEAFF

v_call: TRBV7-9
clone_size: -
d_call: TRBD1
j_call: TRBJ1-4
cdr3_nt: TGTGCCAGCAGCTTAGACAGGGGCGCAGATGAAAAACTGTTTTTT
cdr3_aa: CASSLDRGADEKLFF

v_call: TRBV28
clone_size: -
d_call: -
j_call: TRBJ2-1
cdr3_nt: TGTGCCAGCAGTTCCCTTACCCCCCCGACTCTGTTCTTC
cdr3_aa: CASSSLTPPTLFF

v_call: TRBV6-1
clone_size: -
d_call: TRBD1
j_call: TRBJ2-7
cdr3_nt: TGTGCCAGCAGGTATGAGGGACAGAGTATAGTGGAGCAGTACTTC
cdr3_aa: CASRYEGQSIVEQYF

v_call: TRBV30
clone_size: -
d_call: -
j_call: TRBJ1-1
cdr3_nt: TGTGCCTACGAGCCAGGACACTCGAACACTGAAGCTTTCTTT
cdr3_aa: CAYEPGHSNTEAFF

v_call: TRBV19
clone_size: few
d_call: TRBD1
j_call: TRBJ1-2
cdr3_nt: TGTGCCAGCAGGGACAGGGGGCGCGAGGATGGCTACACCTTC
cdr3_aa: CASRDRGREDGYTF

v_call: TRBV28
clone_size: -
d_call: TRBD1
j_call: TRBJ2-7
cdr3_nt: TGTGCCAGCAGTCCCTCCAGGGGGCTCTACGAGCAGTACTTC
cdr3_aa: CASSPSRGLYEQYF

v_call: TRBV28
clone_size: once
d_call: -
j_call: TRBJ2-3
cdr3_nt: TGTGCCAGCAGTCGGGGGATTAGCACAGATACGCAGTATTTT
cdr3_aa: CASSRGISTDTQYF

v_call: TRBV6-1
clone_size: -
d_call: -
j_call: TRBJ2-5
cdr3_nt: TGTGCCAGCAGTGAAGGGGTAGAGGAGACCCAGTACTTC
cdr3_aa: CASSEGVEETQYF

v_call: TRBV5-1
clone_size: -
d_call: TRBD1
j_call: TRBJ1-2
cdr3_nt: TGCGCCAGCAGCCCCGCCGGGCGTGCAGGGGGTGGTTACACCTTC
cdr3_aa: CASSPAGRAGGGYTF

v_call: TRBV7-9
clone_size: -
d_call: -
j_call: TRBJ2-2
cdr3_nt: TGTGCCAGCAGCTTAAGGACCGGGGAGCTGTTTTTT
cdr3_aa: CASSLRTGELFF

v_call: TRBV28
clone_size: few
d_call: TRBD1
j_call: TRBJ2-7
cdr3_nt: TGTGCCAGCAGTTCTCCGGGACAGGGGAACTACGAGCAGTACTTC
cdr3_aa: CASSSPGQGNYEQYF

v_call: TRBV5-1
clone_size: -
d_call: -
j_call: TRBJ2-6
cdr3_nt: TGCGCCAGCAGCTTGGGAACTGGGGCCAACGTCCCGACTTTC
cdr3_aa: CASSLGTGANVPTF

v_call: TRBV18
clone_size: -
d_call: -
j_call: TRBJ2-7
cdr3_nt: TGTGCCAGCTCACTCCGACTAGATGACGAGCAGTACTTC
cdr3_aa: CASSLRLDDEQYF

v_call: TRBV5-1
clone_size: once
d_call: -
j_call: TRBJ1-1
cdr3_nt: TGCGCCAGCAGCTTGGCCGACGGACGGGGTGAAGCTTTCTTT
cdr3_aa: CASSLADGRGEAFF

v_call: TRBV5-1
clone_size: -
d_call: -
j_call: TRBJ1-1
cdr3_nt: TGCGCCAGCAGCTTGTCGGGTGGGGCAGTCGTCACTGAAGCTTTCTTT
cdr3_aa: CASSLSGGAVVTEAFF

v_call: TRBV28
clone_size: once
d_call: -
j_call: TRBJ2-1
cdr3_nt: TGTGCCAGCACTCGGACCGCGGGGTACAATGAGCAGTTCTTC
cdr3_aa: CASTRTAGYNEQFF

v_call: TRBV28
clone_size: -
d_call: TRBD2
j_call: TRBJ2-4
cdr3_nt: TGTGCCAGCAGTCCCGGGGGGGCCAAAAACATTCAGTACTTC
cdr3_aa: CASSPGGAKNIQYF

v_call: TRBV28
clone_size: -
d_call: -
j_call: TRBJ2-7
cdr3_nt: TGTGCCAGCCGACAGCCGTCCTCCTACGAGCAGTACTTC
cdr3_aa: CASRQPSSYEQYF

v_call: TRBV19
clone_size: -
d_call: -
j_call: TRBJ1-1
cdr3_nt: TGTGCCAGTAGAAGACAGTCCGGGGAAGCTTTCTTT
cdr3_aa: CASRRQSGEAFF

v_call: TRBV28
clone_size: once
d_call: TRBD2
j_call: TRBJ2-7
cdr3_nt: TGTGCCAGCAGGAGGAGCGGGAGTAGGGACGAGCAGTACTTC
cdr3_aa: CASRRSGSRDEQYF

v_call: TRBV28
clone_size: -
d_call: -
j_call: TRBJ2-7
cdr3_nt: TGTGCCAGCAGTTTAGCGGGCCAAAGACCCTACGAGCAGTACTTC
cdr3_aa: CASSLAGQRPYEQYF

v_call: TRBV7-6
clone_size: -
d_call: -
j_call: TRBJ2-7
cdr3_nt: TGTGCCAGCAGCTTAGTTTATGGGACTCCGCTGTACTTC
cdr3_aa: CASSLVYGTPLYF

v_call: TRBV19
clone_size: -
d_call: TRBD2
j_call: TRBJ2-1
cdr3_nt: TGTGCCAGTAGTGGATCTCTCCGGGGCGGGAGACGCAATGAGCAGTTCTTC
cdr3_aa: CASSGSLRGGRRNEQFF

v_call: TRBV28
clone_size: -
d_call: TRBD1
j_call: TRBJ1-2
cdr3_nt: TGTGCCAGCAGTTTCAGGGGGATTTTCGATGGCTACACCTTC
cdr3_aa: CASSFRGIFDGYTF

v_call: TRBV6-1
clone_size: -
d_call: -
j_call: TRBJ1-2
cdr3_nt: TGTGCCAGCAGTCCGAGAGGAAGGAGTGAGGGCTACACCTTC
cdr3_aa: CASSPRGRSEGYTF

v_call: TRBV19
clone_size: -
d_call: TRBD2
j_call: TRBJ2-1
cdr3_nt: TGTGCCAGTAGTATAACTAGCGGGAGACATGAGCAGTTCTTC
cdr3_aa: CASSITSGRHEQFF

v_call: TRBV18
clone_size: -
d_call: TRBD2
j_call: TRBJ2-3
cdr3_nt: TGTGCCAGCTCACCTCTCGGGGGGAGCACAGATACGCAGTATTTT
cdr3_aa: CASSPLGGSTDTQYF

v_call: TRBV6-1
clone_size: -
d_call: -
j_call: TRBJ2-7
cdr3_nt: TGTGCCAGCAGCCCAGGGTACCCCTACGAGCAGTACTTC
cdr3_aa: CASSPGYPYEQYF

v_call: TRBV11-2
clone_size: -
d_call: -
j_call: TRBJ2-3
cdr3_nt: TGTGCCAGCAGCTTAGACCCTAGCGGCACAGATACGCAGTATTTT
cdr3_aa: CASSLDPSGTDTQYF

v_call: TRBV28
clone_size: -
d_call: -
j_call: TRBJ1-1
cdr3_nt: TGTGCCAGCAGTAGGGGGGGCAGGGTTAACACTGAAGCTTTCTTT
cdr3_aa: CASSRGGRVNTEAFF

v_call: TRBV6-1
clone_size: -
d_call: -
j_call: TRBJ1-2
cdr3_nt: TGTGCCAGCAGCGCCTCGACCGCCGGGTATGGCTACACCTTC
cdr3_aa: CASSASTAGYGYTF

v_call: TRBV5-1
clone_size: -
d_call: TRBD1
j_call: TRBJ2-7
cdr3_nt: TGCGCCAGCAGCTTGGGCACCGGGACAGGTTCGGCCGAGCAGTACTTC
cdr3_aa: CASSLGTGTGSAEQYF

v_call: TRBV28
clone_size: -
d_call: -
j_call: TRBJ1-2
cdr3_nt: TGTGCCAGCAGTTCCTTTCTCCCGGGGGCAAGGGGCTACACCTTC
cdr3_aa: CASSSFLPGARGYTF

v_call: TRBV10-3
clone_size: -
d_call: -
j_call: TRBJ2-7
cdr3_nt: TGTGCCATCAGTGGATCCGGGACCCCCTACGAGCAGTACTTC
cdr3_aa: CAISGSGTPYEQYF

v_call: TRBV28
clone_size: -
d_call: -
j_call: TRBJ2-1
cdr3_nt: TGTGCCAGCAGTCCTACTCGACCCCCCAATGAGCAGTTCTTC
cdr3_aa: CASSPTRPPNEQFF

v_call: TRBV6-1
clone_size: -
d_call: TRBD2
j_call: TRBJ2-7
cdr3_nt: TGTGCCAGCAGTGGAGCGGGAGGTCCTTGGGAGCAGTACTTC
cdr3_aa: CASSGAGGPWEQYF

v_call: TRBV10-3
clone_size: -
d_call: -
j_call: TRBJ2-7
cdr3_nt: TGTGCCATCAGCGCCGGAGGCTACGAGCAGTACTTC
cdr3_aa: CAISAGGYEQYF

v_call: TRBV6-4
clone_size: -
d_call: TRBD2
j_call: TRBJ2-1
cdr3_nt: TGTGCCAGCAGTACCCGACTAGCGGGGCACAATGAGCAGTTCTTC
cdr3_aa: CASSTRLAGHNEQFF

v_call: TRBV6-1
clone_size: few
d_call: -
j_call: TRBJ1-1
cdr3_nt: TGTGCCAGCCAGGTTGGAGGGAAGGACACTGAAGCTTTCTTT
cdr3_aa: CASQVGGKDTEAFF

v_call: TRBV18
clone_size: -
d_call: TRBD2
j_call: TRBJ2-1
cdr3_nt: TGTGCCAGCTCATCATGGCGAAACTTCCTAGCGGGAGAGCGGTACAATGAGCAGTTCTTC
cdr3_aa: CASSSWRNFLAGERYNEQFF

v_call: TRBV6-1
clone_size: -
d_call: -
j_call: TRBJ2-6
cdr3_nt: TGTGCCAGCAGTGTCGTCAGTGCTCCTGGGGCCAACGTCCTGACTTTC
cdr3_aa: CASSVVSAPGANVLTF

v_call: TRBV28
clone_size: -
d_call: TRBD1
j_call: TRBJ2-7
cdr3_nt: TGTGCCAGCAGCCTAGGGGGCGCGGACCCCTACGAGCAGTACTTC
cdr3_aa: CASSLGGADPYEQYF

v_call: TRBV28
clone_size: once
d_call: -
j_call: TRBJ1-1
cdr3_nt: TGTGCCAGCAGTTTAATGGGGACTGAAGCTTTCTTT
cdr3_aa: CASSLMGTEAFF

v_call: TRBV6-1
clone_size: -
d_call: -
j_call: TRBJ2-3
cdr3_nt: TGTGCCAGCAGTATCAGGGACACAGATACGCAGTATTTT
cdr3_aa: CASSIRDTDTQYF

v_call: TRBV28
clone_size: -
d_call: -
j_call: TRBJ1-2
cdr3_nt: TGTGCCAGCAGTCCCCAGGGACGGGACTACTATGGCTACACCTTC
cdr3_aa: CASSPQGRDYYGYTF

v_call: TRBV28
clone_size: -
d_call: -
j_call: TRBJ2-1
cdr3_nt: TGTGCCAGCAGCCTACCTTACAATGAGCAGTTCTTC
cdr3_aa: CASSLPYNEQFF

v_call: TRBV6-1
clone_size: -
d_call: TRBD1
j_call: TRBJ1-5
cdr3_nt: TGTGCCAGCAGTGAGAACAGGGGCCAGAGGCAGCCCCAGCATTTT
cdr3_aa: CASSENRGQRQPQHF

v_call: TRBV19
clone_size: -
d_call: TRBD2
j_call: TRBJ2-7
cdr3_nt: TGTGCCAGTAGTATTGTCGCGGGAGCCGACTACGAGCAGTACTTC
cdr3_aa: CASSIVAGADYEQYF

v_call: TRBV6-1
clone_size: -
d_call: TRBD2
j_call: TRBJ2-7
cdr3_nt: TGTGCCAGCAGTGAAGACGGGGGTCCCGGGACTAGCGGGAGAGGGTACGAGCAGTACTTC
cdr3_aa: CASSEDGGPGTSGRGYEQYF